The rows below give T cell receptor beta chains drawn from one sample of a study of blood T cell repertoires in COVID-19. Only in-frame clones appear in the TCRdb table, and some are missing; sequencing was by immunoSEQ multiplex PCR. The data contain around 500,000 clones, around nine tenths of them singletons. The sequencing input was PBMCs or T cells enriched from blood (not recorded which). These TCRs come from a woman aged 55-70 years who had recovered from COVID-19. Both conserved end residues are part of each CDR3. D genes are given only for firm matches. Some rows have no size entry. The others give once, few or many, or a class for an expanded clone.

V gene	D gene	J gene	clone size	CDR3 protein	CDR3 DNA
TRBV7-2	TRBD1	TRBJ1-1	NA	CASSYRTGGNTEAFF	TGTGCCAGCAGCTATCGGACAGGGGGCAACACTGAAGCTTTCTTT
TRBV13	NA	TRBJ2-4	once	CASSYRGSKNIQYF	TGTGCCAGCAGCTATCGAGGGTCCAAAAACATTCAGTACTTC
TRBV27	NA	TRBJ2-2	NA	CASRPKGSGELFF	TGTGCCAGCAGACCCAAGGGGTCCGGGGAGCTGTTTTTT
TRBV11-2	NA	TRBJ1-6	NA	CASSLEVPSSYNSPLHF	TGTGCCAGCAGCTTAGAGGTTCCGAGCTCCTATAATTCACCCCTCCACTTT
TRBV28	TRBD1	TRBJ1-3	few	CASRAGQGSGNTIYF	TGTGCCAGCAGAGCCGGACAGGGGTCTGGAAACACCATATATTTT
TRBV10-2	NA	TRBJ1-3	NA	CASSEVGGTGNTIYF	TGCGCCAGCAGTGAGGTTGGAGGGACTGGAAACACCATATATTTT
TRBV2	NA	TRBJ2-3	NA	CASKGTPAADTQYF	TGTGCCAGCAAAGGAACCCCGGCGGCAGATACGCAGTATTTT
TRBV9	NA	TRBJ1-4	NA	CASSVGPMVEKLFF	TGTGCCAGCAGCGTAGGTCCTATGGTTGAAAAACTGTTTTTT
TRBV25-1	NA	TRBJ2-5	NA	CASSDLGKVTQETQYF	TGTGCCAGCAGTGACCTCGGGAAAGTGACTCAAGAGACCCAGTACTTC
TRBV28	TRBD2	TRBJ2-2	NA	CASSFGGGTGELFF	TGTGCCAGCAGTTTTGGGGGGGGCACCGGGGAGCTGTTTTTT
TRBV19	NA	TRBJ2-2	NA	CASRWPANTGELFF	TGTGCCAGTAGGTGGCCAGCGAACACCGGGGAGCTGTTTTTT
TRBV7-6	TRBD2	TRBJ2-1	NA	CASSLGSGGWDEQFF	TGTGCCAGCAGCTTAGGTAGCGGGGGTTGGGATGAGCAGTTCTTC
TRBV2	NA	TRBJ2-2	NA	CASSEGGRYTGELFF	TGTGCCAGCAGTGAAGGCGGAAGGTACACCGGGGAGCTGTTTTTT
TRBV2	TRBD2	TRBJ2-2	NA	CASARAGGYTGELFF	TGTGCCAGCGCAAGGGCGGGGGGCTACACCGGGGAGCTGTTTTTT
TRBV27	TRBD1	TRBJ2-2	NA	CASGDRGTTGELFF	TGTGCCAGCGGTGACAGGGGTACTACCGGGGAGCTGTTTTTT
TRBV2	TRBD1	TRBJ2-5	NA	CASGRQGPETQYF	TGTGCCAGCGGGAGACAGGGACCAGAGACCCAGTACTTC
TRBV30	NA	TRBJ1-2	NA	CAWSSGTPSLGYTF	TGTGCCTGGAGTTCCGGGACTCCCTCGCTTGGCTACACCTTC
TRBV2	NA	TRBJ1-5	NA	CASSESTGRGNQPQHF	TGTGCCAGCAGTGAATCAACCGGCAGGGGCAATCAGCCCCAGCATTTT
TRBV24-1	TRBD2	TRBJ2-3	NA	CATSDAPGLAIRGTDTQYF	TGTGCCACCAGTGATGCCCCGGGACTAGCTATTCGAGGCACAGATACGCAGTATTTT
TRBV5-1	NA	TRBJ2-2	once	CASSPGLGGTGELFF	TGCGCCAGCAGCCCCGGGCTAGGGGGCACCGGGGAGCTGTTTTTT
TRBV5-1	NA	TRBJ1-2	NA	CASSLGAGSVNGYTF	TGCGCCAGCAGCTTGGGGGCAGGTTCGGTCAATGGCTACACCTTC
TRBV5-1	TRBD1	TRBJ2-7	NA	CASSLTGQGAYEQYF	TGCGCCAGCAGCTTGACCGGACAGGGGGCCTACGAGCAGTACTTC
TRBV6-5	NA	TRBJ1-4	NA	CASRGGIATNEKLFF	TGTGCCAGCAGAGGGGGTATCGCAACTAATGAAAAACTGTTTTTT
TRBV11-3	TRBD2	TRBJ2-3	NA	CASSLGTSGEKDTQYF	TGTGCCAGCAGCTTAGGGACTAGCGGGGAGAAGGATACGCAGTATTTT
TRBV12-5	NA	TRBJ1-6	NA	CASGQGEASPLHF	TGTGCTAGTGGTCAGGGCGAGGCTTCACCCCTCCACTTT
TRBV7-2	NA	TRBJ1-5	NA	CASRISWGGPQHF	TGTGCCAGCAGAATTAGTTGGGGGGGACCCCAGCATTTT
TRBV2	TRBD1	TRBJ1-1	NA	CASRMTGGVSEAFF	TGTGCCAGCAGAATGACAGGGGGCGTCTCTGAAGCTTTCTTT
TRBV12-5	TRBD1	TRBJ1-6	few	CASGLDRGNSPLHF	TGTGCTAGTGGTTTGGACAGGGGGAATTCACCCCTCCACTTT
TRBV5-1	TRBD1	TRBJ1-2	NA	CASSLDKQGRYGYTF	TGCGCCAGCAGCCTAGATAAACAGGGGCGGTATGGCTACACCTTC
TRBV5-1	TRBD2	TRBJ2-3	NA	CASSLGVLTGLAGGSHTDTQYF	TGCGCCAGCAGCTTGGGGGTCCTAACCGGACTAGCGGGGGGATCCCACACAGATACGCAGTATTTT
TRBV2	NA	TRBJ1-3	NA	CASIKDTRGNTIYF	TGTGCCAGCATAAAGGACACCCGTGGAAACACCATATATTTT
TRBV5-1	NA	TRBJ1-6	NA	CASSLAMFSPLHF	TGCGCCAGCAGCTTGGCCATGTTTTCACCCCTCCACTTT